This entry concerns a single T cell receptor beta chain. Antigen unknown. This specimen belongs to a study of cytomegalovirus exposure and HLA in healthy donors. Turning to the study itself: Of a few hundred genotyped donors, 70% to 85% clustered with self-reported Caucasian donors.

The V gene end was trimmed by 2 bases and the J gene end by 3 bases; junction bases not matched to a gene: 10. This CDR3 comprises 16 residues. Germline CDR1 MGHRA, CDR2 YSYEKL. Healthy bone marrow donors made up the donor group. With 60 Vbeta and 13 Jbeta primers, the PCR was carried out. Sequenced by immunoSEQ multiplex PCR; TCRdb stores in-frame clones only, minus some. The data show tens of thousands of clones, over 40% seen once. Study-level findings and limits: A later analysis associated 15,000 to 20,000 TCR beta sequences with HLA alleles at a 0.05 false discovery rate. While the bulk of TCR sequences proved rare, some public TCRs turned up in many donors.

This TCR derives from a woman aged 40-49 years in good health and CMV-seropositive. This rearrangement joins TRBV4-1 to TRBJ2-7, with 7 bases that match TRBD1. The sequencing input was PBMCs. The CDR3 protein is CASSQQTGVQDYEQYF. CDR3 in DNA: TGCGCCAGCAGCCAACAAACAGGGGTCCAAGACTACGAGCAGTACTTC.